This entry lists 2 T cell receptor beta chains sequenced from one sample in a study of blood T cell repertoires in COVID-19. This table comes from immunoSEQ multiplex PCR, and its TCRdb copy is limited to in-frame clones, with some not included. The data contain approximately 180,000 clones, around 87% of them seen just once; the ten biggest clones take up 2.5%. The specimen was peripheral blood. These receptors originate from a man aged 40-49 years with active or convalescent COVID-19.

Concerning this clone itself: The same CDR3 arises from other DNA sequences in this sample as well. The chain recombines TRBV9 with TRBJ2-2; D ambiguous. This CDR3 region has 13 residues. The V end was cut by 0 bases, the J end by 5 bases, with 5 bases between. In germline, CDR1 is SGDLS, CDR2 YYNGEE. The CDR3 DNA is TGTGCCAGCAGCGTAGTCAGTACCGGGGAGCTGTTTTTT. Protein product: CASSVVSTGELFF.

J is TRBJ1-1 and V is TRBV28; D not certain. The V end lost 2 bases, the J end lost 7 bases, and 8 bases lay between the germline ends. Per the germline V gene, CDR1 is MDHEN and CDR2 is SYDVKM. The CDR3 has 12 residues. CDR3 amino acids: CASSLSQDEAFF. DNA for the CDR3: TGTGCCAGCAGTTTAAGTCAGGATGAAGCTTTCTTT.